Following are 6 T cell receptor beta chains from one sample sequenced in a study of blood T cell repertoires in COVID-19. The data were produced by immunoSEQ multiplex PCR, yet TCRdb's version contains in-frame clones alone and is incomplete. The table shows 300,000 to 350,000 clones, with around four fifths occurring only once. Input material: peripheral blood. The source is a man aged 25 to 40 with active or convalescent COVID-19.

The rearrangement links TRBV4-2 to TRBJ2-3, with 7 bases matching TRBD2. The CDR3 extends over 15 amino acids. V was clipped by 1 base and J by 1 base; unmatched bases: 2. The germline CDR1 and CDR2 sequences are LGHNA and YNFKEQ. CDR3 in amino acids: CASSQATSGTDTQYF. DNA of the CDR3: TGTGCCAGCAGCCAAGCTACTAGCGGCACAGATACGCAGTATTTT.

This chain uses TRBV11-2 with TRBJ2-7, with 10 bases identical to TRBD2. Germline-derived CDR1 and CDR2 are SGHAT and FQNNGV. The CDR3 has 16 amino acids. V trimming: 5 bases; J trimming: 3 bases; junction bases outside the gene matches: 10. CDR3 in DNA: TGTGCCAGCAGCAGAGGTAGCGGGAGGTCCCTCTACGAGCAGTACTTC. This sequence encodes CASSRGSGRSLYEQYF.

The table lists this clone with a few counts. The CDR3 is CASSSSSDNEQFF. In DNA, the CDR3 is TGTGCCAGCAGCTCGTCTAGCGACAATGAGCAGTTCTTC. The chain joins TRBV6-6 to TRBJ2-1, with D possibly TRBD2 on 6 matching bases. CDR3 size: 13 residues. The V gene's germline CDR1 is MNHNY and CDR2 SVGAGI (reference sequence). V lost 6 bases, J lost 5 bases, and 11 bases lay in between.

V usage is TRBV29-1 and J usage is TRBJ2-7; the match to TRBD2 covers 8 bases. This CDR3 is 16 amino acids long. Germline lookup yields CDR1 SQVTM and CDR2 ANQGSEA. Trimming cost V 0 bases and J 0 bases; bases outside gene matches: 7. The CDR3 loop is CSVEDPGGASSYEQYF. The CDR3 DNA reads TGCAGCGTTGAAGATCCCGGGGGGGCAAGCTCCTACGAGCAGTACTTC.

The V call is TRBV7-2, the J call TRBJ1-4; D not resolved. Germline lookup yields CDR1 SGHTA and CDR2 FQGNSA. Trimming removed 1 base from V and 0 bases from J, with 12 bases in between. The CDR3 runs 17 residues. CDR3 in amino acids: CASSLVAGSATNEKLFF. The CDR3 DNA reads TGTGCCAGCAGCTTAGTGGCAGGTAGCGCAACTAATGAAAAACTGTTTTTT.

A few counts support this clone. The gene calls are TRBV9 and TRBJ1-6; no clear D. CDR3 length equals 16 residues. Germline V gene data show CDR1 as SGDLS and CDR2 as YYNGEE. The ends were cut back, 4 bases at V and 4 bases at J, with 15 bases in the middle. In DNA form, the CDR3 reads TGTGCCAGCAGCAGGTTGGGAGAAGCATATAATTCACCCCTCCACTTT. Encoded protein: CASSRLGEAYNSPLHF.